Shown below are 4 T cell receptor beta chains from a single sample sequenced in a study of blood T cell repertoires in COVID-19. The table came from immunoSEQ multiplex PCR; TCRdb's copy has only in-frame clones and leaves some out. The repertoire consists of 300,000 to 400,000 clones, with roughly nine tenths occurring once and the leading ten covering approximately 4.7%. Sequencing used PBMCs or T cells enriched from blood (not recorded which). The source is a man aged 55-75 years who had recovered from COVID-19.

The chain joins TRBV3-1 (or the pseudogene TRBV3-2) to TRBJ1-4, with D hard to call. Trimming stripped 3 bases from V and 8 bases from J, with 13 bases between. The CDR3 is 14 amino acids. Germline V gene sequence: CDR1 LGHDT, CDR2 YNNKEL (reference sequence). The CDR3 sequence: CASSHSRSWEKLFF. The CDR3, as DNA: TGTGCCAGCAGCCATTCACGGTCCTGGGAAAAACTGTTTTTT.

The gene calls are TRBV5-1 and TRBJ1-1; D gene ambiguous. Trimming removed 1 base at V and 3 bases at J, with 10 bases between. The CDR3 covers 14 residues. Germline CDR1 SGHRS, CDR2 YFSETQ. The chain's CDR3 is CASSLNSAYTEAFF. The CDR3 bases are TGCGCCAGCAGCTTGAACAGTGCTTACACTGAAGCTTTCTTT.

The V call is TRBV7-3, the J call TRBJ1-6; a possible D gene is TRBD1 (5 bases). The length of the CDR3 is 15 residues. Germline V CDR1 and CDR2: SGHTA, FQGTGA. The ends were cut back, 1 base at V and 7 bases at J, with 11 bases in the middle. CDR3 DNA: TGTGCCAGCAGCTTAAGGGGGGGACGGAATTCACCCCTCCACTTT. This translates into CASSLRGGRNSPLHF.

The DNA for the CDR3 is TGTGCCAGCAGAAGGACAGGGCTCGAGCAGTACTTC. The encoded protein is CASRRTGLEQYF. The gene calls are TRBV25-1 and TRBJ2-7; TRBD1 agrees at 8 bases. The CDR3 sequence is 12 residues long. Looked up from germline, CDR1 is MGHDK and CDR2 is SYGVNS. The V and J ends lost 6 bases and 6 bases, in that order; junction bases with no gene match: 4.